This T cell receptor (beta chain) was obtained from a study of breast tumors, draining lymph nodes, adjacent tissues. Study conclusions and caveats: Compared with lymph nodes, tumors were less diverse; compared with nontumor tissue, more. Luminal-like breast cancer showed significantly higher tumor–nontumor repertoire similarity than basal-like.

For this clonotype: Its antigen remains unidentified. At one end, the junction sequence differs from germline, possibly due to a read error.

TCRdb reprocessed the multiplex PCR reads with MiXCR, giving one entry per CDR3 protein. The table includes 140,000 to 150,000 distinct CDR3 sequences, roughly 33% detected once. Breast cancer patients provided tissue from their axillary draining lymph nodes. Sequences were obtained from axillary lymph node tissue. This TCR came from a female donor with breast cancer. Some clones in this sample may be carry-over from other donors' samples.

The CDR3 sequence is CSALERSGGIKTRYF. In DNA, the CDR3 is TGCAGTGCCCTCGAGCGGAGCGGGGGGATCAAGACCCGGTACTTC. The V gene is TRBV20-1, the J gene TRBJ2-5, with 9 nucleotides matching TRBD2. The length of the CDR3 is 15 residues. Germline-derived CDR1 and CDR2 are DFQATT and SNEGSKA (reference sequence).